This is a list of T cell receptor beta chains from one sample in a study. TCRdb passed the RT-PCR reads through MiXCR, listing each CDR3 protein once. The table includes fewer than 800,000 distinct CDR3 sequences, more than 13% detected once. The sequenced sample was memory CD4+ T cells from blood. These receptors came from a female donor in good health, serving as a healthy control. The CDR3 runs from the conserved cysteine through the conserved F or W. The order of the fields is J gene, V gene, CDR3 protein.

j_gene: TRBJ1-2
v_gene: TRBV27
CDR3aa: CASRDMMGDGYTF

j_gene: TRBJ2-1
v_gene: TRBV27
CDR3aa: CASSRLGRGQFF

j_gene: TRBJ1-2
v_gene: TRBV6-5
CDR3aa: CASWTSGTGFNGYTF

j_gene: TRBJ2-7
v_gene: TRBV6-1
CDR3aa: CASSGRRQGGDEQYF

j_gene: TRBJ2-7
v_gene: TRBV20-1
CDR3aa: CSARDLSGRYEQYF

j_gene: TRBJ1-2
v_gene: TRBV5-1
CDR3aa: CASMDPGGEVYGYTF

j_gene: TRBJ2-5
v_gene: TRBV20-1
CDR3aa: CSATQTVPLGETQYF

j_gene: TRBJ2-1
v_gene: TRBV27
CDR3aa: CASRRAGAGYNEQFF

j_gene: TRBJ2-3
v_gene: TRBV10-3
CDR3aa: CAIGTSGRADTQYF

j_gene: TRBJ2-7
v_gene: TRBV9
CDR3aa: CASSGGLAGISYEQYF

j_gene: TRBJ2-2
v_gene: TRBV5-1
CDR3aa: CASSSGQGAAGELFF

j_gene: TRBJ2-4
v_gene: TRBV20-1
CDR3aa: CSAFSSGGDIQYF

j_gene: TRBJ2-2
v_gene: TRBV7-7
CDR3aa: CASSLGDFNTGELFF

j_gene: TRBJ1-4
v_gene: TRBV7-2
CDR3aa: CASSFRAIVLTNEKLFF

j_gene: TRBJ1-1
v_gene: TRBV24-1
CDR3aa: CATSDGGRGGTEAFF

j_gene: TRBJ2-7
v_gene: TRBV4-3
CDR3aa: CASSQDSPVRGRRSSYEQYF

j_gene: TRBJ1-1
v_gene: TRBV28
CDR3aa: CASSGGTGAGTEAFF

j_gene: TRBJ2-1
v_gene: TRBV28
CDR3aa: CASSSWTGRNEQFF

j_gene: TRBJ1-2
v_gene: TRBV24-1
CDR3aa: CATSDTGDYGYTF

j_gene: TRBJ1-3
v_gene: TRBV28
CDR3aa: CASTPIGDQGTMENF

j_gene: TRBJ2-7
v_gene: TRBV20-1
CDR3aa: CSATYSGPTYEQYF

j_gene: TRBJ2-3
v_gene: TRBV28
CDR3aa: CASSSPGQRGSDTQYF

j_gene: TRBJ2-7
v_gene: TRBV5-1
CDR3aa: CASSLLGEYEQYF

j_gene: TRBJ2-2
v_gene: TRBV20-1
CDR3aa: CSAFKTGPGELFF

j_gene: TRBJ2-1
v_gene: TRBV3-1
CDR3aa: CASSQDASGGRLNEQFF

j_gene: TRBJ1-2
v_gene: TRBV6-5
CDR3aa: CASTGQGMGYTF

j_gene: TRBJ1-6
v_gene: TRBV19
CDR3aa: CASQDRGNSPLHF

j_gene: TRBJ2-1
v_gene: TRBV2
CDR3aa: CASTGPGGAGNEQFF

j_gene: TRBJ1-1
v_gene: TRBV4-1
CDR3aa: CASSRETGTEAFF

j_gene: TRBJ2-1
v_gene: TRBV30
CDR3aa: CAWSRKSSYNEQFF

j_gene: TRBJ1-4
v_gene: TRBV24-1
CDR3aa: CATSTGRGRSTNEKLFF

j_gene: TRBJ2-7
v_gene: TRBV15
CDR3aa: CATSRDGLAGGAQYF

j_gene: TRBJ2-3
v_gene: TRBV5-1
CDR3aa: CASTPTGGPDTQYF

j_gene: TRBJ1-3
v_gene: TRBV27
CDR3aa: CASSRGPLFGNTIYF

j_gene: TRBJ2-3
v_gene: TRBV12-3/TRBV12-4
CDR3aa: CASSGKGSRNTQYF

j_gene: TRBJ2-3
v_gene: TRBV12-3/TRBV12-4
CDR3aa: CVSAGGNTDTQYF

j_gene: TRBJ2-7
v_gene: TRBV7-2
CDR3aa: CASSQRDRAGEQYF

j_gene: TRBJ2-2
v_gene: TRBV12-3/TRBV12-4
CDR3aa: CASRPPGTTTTGELFF

j_gene: TRBJ2-3
v_gene: TRBV6-5
CDR3aa: CASRGLHSSTDTQYF

j_gene: TRBJ2-7
v_gene: TRBV5-1
CDR3aa: CASSLDTRNYEQYF

j_gene: TRBJ1-6
v_gene: TRBV3-1
CDR3aa: CASSQDYQSSNSPLHF

j_gene: TRBJ1-1
v_gene: TRBV7-9
CDR3aa: CASSSGQDLNTEAFF

j_gene: TRBJ2-1
v_gene: TRBV4-1
CDR3aa: CASSREEGQASFF

j_gene: TRBJ1-6
v_gene: TRBV5-1
CDR3aa: CASSLQGASVNSPLHF

j_gene: TRBJ1-5
v_gene: TRBV20-1
CDR3aa: CSARDGQGGNQPQHF

j_gene: TRBJ1-1
v_gene: TRBV7-6
CDR3aa: CASSSGTTITEAFF

j_gene: TRBJ2-3
v_gene: TRBV14
CDR3aa: CASSPKWAGRTDTQYF